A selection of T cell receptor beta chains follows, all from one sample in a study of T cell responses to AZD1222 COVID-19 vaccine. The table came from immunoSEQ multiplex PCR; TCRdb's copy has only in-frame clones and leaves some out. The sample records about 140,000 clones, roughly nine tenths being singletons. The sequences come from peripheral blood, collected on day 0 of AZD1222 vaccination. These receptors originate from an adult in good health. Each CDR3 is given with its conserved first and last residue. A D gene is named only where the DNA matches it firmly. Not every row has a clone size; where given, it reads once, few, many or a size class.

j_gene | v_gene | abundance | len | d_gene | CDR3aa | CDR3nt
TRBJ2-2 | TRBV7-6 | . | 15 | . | CASSSRRAPTGELFF | TGTGCCAGCAGCTCGCGGAGGGCCCCCACCGGGGAGCTGTTTTTT
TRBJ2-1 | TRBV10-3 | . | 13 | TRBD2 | CAIMNAGGREQFF | TGTGCCATCATGAATGCGGGAGGGAGGGAGCAGTTCTTC
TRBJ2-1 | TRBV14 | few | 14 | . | CASSQDLSLNEQFF | TGTGCCAGCAGCCAAGATCTCAGTCTAAATGAGCAGTTCTTC
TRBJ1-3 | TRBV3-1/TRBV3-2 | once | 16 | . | CASSQESVRSGNTIYF | TGTGCCAGCAGCCAAGAATCGGTACGGTCTGGAAACACCATATATTTT
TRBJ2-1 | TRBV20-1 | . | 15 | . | CSASDRSVNYNEQFF | TGCAGTGCTAGTGACAGGAGCGTAAACTACAATGAGCAGTTCTTC
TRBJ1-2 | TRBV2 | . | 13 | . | CASRATTHYGYTF | TGTGCCAGCAGGGCGACAACGCACTATGGCTACACCTTC
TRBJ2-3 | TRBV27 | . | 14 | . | CASSSGLPTDTQYF | TGTGCCAGCAGTTCGGGACTGCCCACAGATACGCAGTATTTT
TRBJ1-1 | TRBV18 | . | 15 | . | CASSSRGVAATEAFF | TGTGCCAGCTCAAGTCGGGGGGTGGCAGCCACTGAAGCTTTCTTT
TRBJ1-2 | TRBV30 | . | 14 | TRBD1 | CAWSRAGGGYGYTF | TGTGCCTGGAGTAGGGCAGGGGGGGGCTATGGCTACACCTTC
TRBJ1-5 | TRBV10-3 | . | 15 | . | CAISETTGSGQPQHF | TGTGCCATCAGTGAGACCACAGGGTCGGGGCAGCCCCAGCATTTT
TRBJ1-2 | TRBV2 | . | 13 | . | CARHERRLGGYTF | TGTGCCAGGCATGAAAGGAGACTAGGAGGCTACACCTTC
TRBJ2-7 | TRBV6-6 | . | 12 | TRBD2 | CASKREYYEQYF | TGTGCCAGCAAGCGGGAGTACTACGAGCAGTACTTC
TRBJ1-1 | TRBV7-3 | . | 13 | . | CASSKGVNTEAFF | TGTGCCAGCAGCAAGGGGGTGAACACTGAAGCTTTCTTT
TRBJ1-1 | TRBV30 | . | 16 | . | CAWKAGGARMNTEAFF | TGTGCCTGGAAAGCGGGCGGGGCTCGGATGAACACTGAAGCTTTCTTT
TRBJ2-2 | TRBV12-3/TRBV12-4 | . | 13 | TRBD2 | CASRRGAPGELFF | TGTGCCAGCAGGCGGGGGGCCCCCGGGGAGCTGTTTTTT
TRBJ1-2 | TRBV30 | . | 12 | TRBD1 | CACHRGNGGYTF | TGTGCCTGCCACAGGGGTAACGGTGGCTACACCTTC